This TCR beta chain was profiled in a study of cytomegalovirus exposure and HLA in healthy donors listed by TCRdb under 2017. Some background on the complete study: According to an earlier analysis of 550 to 700 of the donors, some 180 million T cells yielded 90 million to 140 million unique TCR beta sequences and approximately 300 Gb of sequence data. Class I and class II HLA loci were covered by the typing at four-digit resolution. Donor age, sex, ethnicity and CMV serostatus were compiled together with the repertoire data. A later analysis re-examined previously published TCR beta repertoires from more than 650 donors and added high-resolution HLA genotyping to investigate patterns of TCR occurrence. Besides the first cohort of around 700 subjects, a separate validation cohort made up of about 120 different subjects was used. The number of donors typed differed by locus, with 629-630 for A, B, C, DRB1 and DQB1, 522 for DQA1, approximately 570 for DPA1, and 472 for DPB1. Because of strong linkage in the cohort, five DR-DQ haplotypes were treated as single units for association and clustering. A later genetic analysis used genome-wide SNP genotypes for 398 of the 666 donors, treating that subset as a discovery cohort. Roughly 300 gigabases of sequencing data and around 85 million unique TCR sequences made up an early release that covered over 550 HLA-typed donors. The study combined high-throughput TCR immunosequencing, statistical association of individual TCRs with disease status, and machine learning to predict cytomegalovirus infection status. Among about 400 genotyped donors of the cohort, an average of about 220,000 unique TCR beta nucleotide sequences was sequenced per donor, of which about 18% were non-productive. The study was designed to test whether signatures of past pathogen exposure could be identified by cataloging public T cell receptors. In an earlier analysis of 587 of the donors, high-throughput TCR beta sequencing was used to judge whether each TCR beta V gene segment behaved as functional or pseudogenic. Of the roughly 400 genotyped donors, around 81% fell in the genetic ancestry cluster associated with self-reported Caucasian donors. The T cell repertoires of around 670 subjects were profiled by immunosequencing and related to cytomegalovirus serostatus. All discovery cohort repertoires had been generated on a single sequencing platform. Rather than drawing on any new phenotypic data, the later analysis identified candidate immune exposures from TCR beta sequences and the way those sequences occurred across donors. Beyond this particular receptor, the publication reports: A later genetic analysis associated a missense DCLRE1C variant with V-gene and J-gene trimming of TCR beta chains, and an independent cohort replicated the association. Correlated functional status among segregating V segments might be attributable to linkage disequilibrium, but an unknown experimental factor could not be ruled out. In a later analysis, around 15,000 TCR beta sequences were associated with specific HLA alleles at a false discovery rate of 0.05. Because HLA typing was unavailable for some donors at each locus, only the typed subset was used in association tests. In a later analysis, TCR association rates were found to vary across HLA loci, with the most associated TCRs seen for DRB1 alleles and the fewest for HLA-C alleles. Because counts were too low, more than 15 rarely observed V segments, including chromosome 9 orphons, were excluded from the earlier analysis of about 500 of the donors. An earlier analysis of 450 to 750 of the donors showed that most TCR beta V segments appeared in productive rearrangements either about 87% or about 30% of the time, which broadly matched IMGT annotations. Strong co-occurrence of HLA alleles, especially DR and DQ, made assigning TCR associations to individual alleles difficult. The only immune exposure information available for the cohort was CMV serostatus. The 87-base-pair reads could not distinguish some IMGT-functional V segments, including TRBV6-2 and TRBV6-3, so those segments were excluded. Compared with equally common non-associated chains, HLA-associated TCR beta chains in a later analysis were more clonally expanded and had lower generation probabilities. Sequencing depth was assumed to be roughly uniform across donors in the presence/absence analyses, though that assumption may not hold. In vitro tests confirmed that three of the cytomegalovirus-associated TCR beta chains recognize cytomegalovirus antigens. According to a later analysis, parvovirus B19, influenza, CMV and Epstein-Barr virus appeared linked to several top co-occurrence clusters. According to a later analysis, most CMV-associated TCR beta chains appeared to be HLA-restricted, and the HLA associations seemed to be driven largely by CMV exposure. The authors suggested that the approach could potentially be extended to other disease states and immunological phenotypes. A cluster of highly shared sequence variants was judged likely to represent a technical artifact of the sequencing pipeline. According to a later genetic analysis, donors in an Asian-associated ancestry cluster had fewer N-insertions in productive TCRs than the roughly 670-donor mean. While some public TCRs were present in many individuals, most TCR sequences turned up only very rarely across donors. The cohort was sequenced for TCR beta chains only, and without alpha or paired-chain data the features that could be detected were limited. Cytomegalovirus status was reported to be diagnosed by the classifier with high specificity and sensitivity in both the original and validation cohorts. The study listed 164 TCR beta chains as associated with cytomegalovirus. A further reported finding was that TCR beta sequences accurately predicted the HLA-A and HLA-B alleles for most subjects in the first cohort.

In the case of this clone: Its antigen target is currently unknown. No base quality information exists; no much larger clone differs at one position.

CDR1 and CDR2, per the germline V gene (reference sequence), are WNHNN and SYGVQD. The CDR3 contains 15 residues, cysteine and phenylalanine counted. Kept here is only the CDR3 DNA, which spans 45 bases and is read in frame from base 1. V trim: 6 bases; J trim: 5 bases; unmatched bases: 7. The cohort consisted of 650 to 850 healthy bone marrow donors. At the time of sampling, every cohort member was nominally healthy, though immune exposures that went unrecorded were likely present. The donor tested CMV seropositive and was one of the 289 seropositive cohort members. Every donor gave a peripheral blood sample, and the peripheral blood mononuclear cells from that sample were used for TCR beta sequencing. The Qiagen DNeasy Blood Extraction Kit was used to extract genomic DNA from the blood cell samples. Receptors were amplified or captured by the immunoSEQ multiplex PCR assay. A mixture of 60 forward primers for TCR Vbeta segments and 13 reverse primers for TCR Jbeta segments was used in the multiplex PCR. Amplification of the CDR3 region of rearranged TCR beta genes was performed with a multiplex PCR assay on genomic DNA. The amplified TCR beta libraries were sequenced on the Illumina HiSeq System as 87-base-pair reads. In the original analysis: In a later analysis, 80 million or so unique TCR beta chains were counted across the 666 repertoires, and some 10 million of these chains were shared by at least two donors. Raw reads were error-corrected and collapsed into unique sequences with a nearest-neighbor algorithm that merged closely related sequences to remove PCR and sequencing errors. V, D and J gene segments were assigned by aligning CDR3 sequences to IMGT reference sequences. For a sequence to be retained, at least a six-nucleotide match to both a V gene segment and a J gene segment was required. A rearrangement counted as productive if the CDR3 had no stop codons and remained in frame with V and J, and every other rearrangement counted as non-productive. Following IMGT convention, CDR3 was defined as the stretch from the second conserved V-encoded cysteine to the conserved J-encoded phenylalanine. The earlier analysis of about 570 of the donors excluded any sequence lacking an unambiguous match to a single V gene segment. An earlier analysis of almost 600 of the donors classified V segments as functional when productive rearrangements were above 56.7% and as segregating when the standard deviation between donors was above 5%. A statistical classification framework was built to diagnose cytomegalovirus status from the catalog of TCR beta chain sequences. V and J gene assignment, in a later analysis, came from comparing TCR nucleotide sequences with IMGT/GENE-DB human TR gene sequences. In a later analysis, CDR3 sequences and most-parsimonious VDJ recombination scenarios were assigned using the TCRdist pipeline. In a later analysis, each TCR beta chain was defined by its CDR3 amino acid sequence together with its V-gene family, and reads lacking a unique V-gene family were excluded. To address suspected cross-contamination and a sequencing artifact, a later analysis removed over 500 highly shared, low-generation-probability nucleotide sequences. In a later analysis, a clonal expansion index was calculated for each public chain from normalized within-repertoire ranks of inferred template counts. In a later analysis, generation probabilities were computed with a VDJ recombination model fitted to out-of-frame rearrangements, and the resulting probabilities were checked against IGoR. In a later analysis, TCR-TCR, TCR-HLA and TCR-CMV co-occurrence was scored with hypergeometric tests, and a repertoire-size bias correction was applied to TCR pairs. In a later analysis, false discovery rates were estimated by permuting HLA or CMV assignments 20 times. In a later analysis, co-occurring TCRs were grouped using DBSCAN, and TCRdist sequence similarity was added for clustering within HLA-allele-positive subsets. For co-occurrence clustering, repertoires with fewer than 30,000 or more than 120,000 public chains were excluded, along with roughly 5 repertoires with anomalous nucleotide sharing. As stored in TCRdb, this immuneACCESS dataset retains in-frame rearrangements with V and J assigned. A fraction of the clones does not appear; measured against another copy, unresolved V genes explain less than half of the discrepancy, and the remainder lacks a known reason. That table gives V, J and clone size, and the DNA gave D and trimming. Here the sample has tens of thousands of clones; around 92% occur a single time. The ten largest clones capture over 1.2% of the sample.

Material for sequencing was PBMCs. The sequence came from a man aged 30 to 39 in good health and CMV-seropositive. The rearranged segments are TRBV10-1 and TRBJ2-7; 13 central nucleotides agree with TRBD2. CDR3 protein: CASSSGLAGEHEQYF. The DNA sequence is given as TGCGCCAGCAGCTCTGGACTAGCGGGAGAACACGAGCAGTACTTC.